This is a list of T cell receptor beta chains from one sample in a study of blood T cell repertoires in COVID-19. The data were produced by immunoSEQ multiplex PCR, yet TCRdb's version contains in-frame clones alone and is incomplete. Of roughly 230,000 clones detected, roughly 80% appear once; the ten largest clones hold roughly 3.1%. Sequenced sample: PBMCs or T cells enriched from blood (not recorded which). These receptors all stem from a man in his forties or fifties who had recovered from COVID-19. Each CDR3 is given with its conserved first and last residue. Each record gives: V gene, J gene, D gene, CDR3 DNA, CDR3 protein. A D gene is named only where the DNA matches it firmly.

v_gene: TRBV10-3
j_gene: TRBJ2-1
d_gene: TRBD2
CDR3nt: TGTGCCAGTAACCCGACTAGCGGGGGCTATGAGCAGTTCTTC
CDR3aa: CASNPTSGGYEQFF

v_gene: TRBV7-2
j_gene: TRBJ2-7
d_gene: TRBD1
CDR3nt: TGTGCCAGCAGCTCTTGGGACAGGGCCGAGCAGTACTTC
CDR3aa: CASSSWDRAEQYF

v_gene: TRBV7-2
j_gene: TRBJ2-1
d_gene: TRBD1
CDR3nt: TGTGCCAGCAGCCCGACAGGGATAGAGCAGTTCTTC
CDR3aa: CASSPTGIEQFF

v_gene: TRBV6-1
j_gene: TRBJ1-2
d_gene: TRBD1
CDR3nt: TGTGCCAGCAGCTGGCGGGACAGGGACCATGGCTACACCTTC
CDR3aa: CASSWRDRDHGYTF

v_gene: TRBV5-1
j_gene: TRBJ2-7
d_gene: TRBD2
CDR3nt: TGCGCCAGCAGCTTGGAAGGCGGGAGGGCCTTATCGGCCTACGAGCAGTACTTC
CDR3aa: CASSLEGGRALSAYEQYF

v_gene: TRBV5-4
j_gene: TRBJ2-3
d_gene: TRBD2
CDR3nt: TGTGCCAGCAGCTTGGTCAGCGGGGGGACTCGGGATACGCAGTATTTT
CDR3aa: CASSLVSGGTRDTQYF

v_gene: TRBV7-8
j_gene: TRBJ2-7
d_gene: TRBD1
CDR3nt: TGTGCCAGCAGGAGGACAGGGGTCTCCTCCGAGCAGTACTTC
CDR3aa: CASRRTGVSSEQYF

v_gene: TRBV3-1/TRBV3-2
j_gene: TRBJ1-1
d_gene: TRBD1
CDR3nt: TGTGCCAGCAGCCAAAGGGCGGGACAGAGGATGAACACTGAAGCTTTCTTT
CDR3aa: CASSQRAGQRMNTEAFF

v_gene: TRBV5-1
j_gene: TRBJ1-1
d_gene: NA
CDR3nt: TGCGCCAGCAGCTTGGTTGGGGGCTTGAACACTGAAGCTTTCTTT
CDR3aa: CASSLVGGLNTEAFF

v_gene: TRBV6-5
j_gene: TRBJ1-1
d_gene: NA
CDR3nt: TGTGCCAGCAGACAGGTTTACACTGAAGCTTTCTTT
CDR3aa: CASRQVYTEAFF

v_gene: TRBV2
j_gene: TRBJ2-7
d_gene: TRBD2
CDR3nt: TGTGCCAGCACCTCCCTAGCGGTTGCCTACGAGCAGTACTTC
CDR3aa: CASTSLAVAYEQYF

v_gene: TRBV7-2
j_gene: TRBJ1-5
d_gene: NA
CDR3nt: TGTGCCAGCAGCTTAACAGTTCAGCCCCAGCATTTT
CDR3aa: CASSLTVQPQHF

v_gene: TRBV7-2
j_gene: TRBJ2-7
d_gene: NA
CDR3nt: TGTGCCAGCAGCTTTTCATGGGGGGGCCGGAACGAGCAGTACTTC
CDR3aa: CASSFSWGGRNEQYF

v_gene: TRBV29-1
j_gene: TRBJ2-1
d_gene: TRBD1
CDR3nt: TGCAGCGCAGGACAGGGGAGGGGCAATGAGCAGTTCTTC
CDR3aa: CSAGQGRGNEQFF

v_gene: TRBV9
j_gene: TRBJ2-2
d_gene: NA
CDR3nt: TGTGCCAGCAGCGTGCAAGAGGAGGAGCTGTTTTTT
CDR3aa: CASSVQEEELFF

v_gene: TRBV29-1
j_gene: TRBJ1-1
d_gene: TRBD1
CDR3nt: TGCAGCGTTGATGGGACAGGGCGGGACACTGAAGCTTTCTTT
CDR3aa: CSVDGTGRDTEAFF

v_gene: TRBV3-1/TRBV3-2
j_gene: TRBJ1-1
d_gene: NA
CDR3nt: TGTGCCAGCAGCCAAGGACGACTGATGAACACTGAAGCTTTCTTT
CDR3aa: CASSQGRLMNTEAFF